The 20 T cell receptor beta chains given below trace back to one sample, sequenced in a study of shared clonotypes between healthy human individuals. This table comes from immunoSEQ multiplex PCR, and its TCRdb copy is limited to in-frame clones, with some not included. The table has around 1,100,000 clones, around 77% seen once. Sequencing input: memory CD4+ T cells from PBMCs. Subset meaning: CD45RA-negative fraction. The receptors come from a man aged 18 to 30 in good health. Some clones in this sample may be carry-over from other donors' samples.

This chain joins TRBV7-2 and TRBJ2-3, with D unclear. Germline V gene lookup returns CDR1 SGHTA and CDR2 FQGNSA. The CDR3 covers 15 residues. With 0 bases removed from V and 2 bases from J, the gap between germline ends came to 9 bases. This CDR3 reads CASSLATAITDTQYF. CDR3 bases: TGTGCCAGCAGCTTAGCAACTGCAATCACAGATACGCAGTATTTT.

The chain couples TRBV28 to TRBJ2-3; no clear D gene. CDR3 size: 12 residues. Germline V gene data show CDR1 as MDHEN and CDR2 as SYDVKM. Trimming took off 4 bases at V and 5 bases at J, with 7 bases between the two ends. The CDR3 region is CASSSAQDTQYF. The DNA for the CDR3 is TGTGCCAGCAGTTCCGCTCAAGATACGCAGTATTTT. Full variable domain (missing parts from reference TRBV28 and TRBJ2-3): DVKVTQSSRYLVKRTGEKVFLECVQDMDHENMFWYRQDPGLGLRLIYFSYDVKMKEKGDIPEGYSVSREKKERFSLILESASTNQTSMYLCASSSAQDTQYFGPGTRLTVL.

This CDR3 is CASSFSGQGRTEAFF. The DNA of the CDR3 is TGTGCCAGCAGCTTCAGCGGACAGGGAAGGACTGAAGCTTTCTTT. The chain has TRBV5-6 and TRBJ1-1, with TRBD1 matching over 8 bases. After removal of 2 bases from V and 5 bases from J, the junction contained 8 bases not matched to a gene. The length of the CDR3 is 15 residues. CDR1 is SGHDT, CDR2 YYEEEE, per germline. Complete variable domain (other parts from reference TRBV5-6 and TRBJ1-1): DAGVTQSPTHLIKTRGQQVTLRCSPKSGHDTVSWYQQALGQGPQFIFQYYEEEERQRGNFPDRFSGHQFPNYSSELNVNALLLGDSALYLCASSFSGQGRTEAFFGQGTRLTVV.

Of note for this clone: The sample has other DNA sequences that encode this CDR3 too. This chain joins TRBV9 and TRBJ2-1; D gene unclear. The V end was cut by 0 bases, the J end by 0 bases, with 7 bases between. CDR3 length: 15 residues. The germline gives CDR1 SGDLS, CDR2 YYNGEE. The chain's CDR3 is CASSVDRSSYNEQFF. CDR3 sequence (DNA): TGTGCCAGCAGCGTAGATCGTAGCTCCTACAATGAGCAGTTCTTC. The full variable domain, completed using reference TRBV9 and TRBJ2-1, is DSGVTQTPKHLITATGQRVTLRCSPRSGDLSVYWYQQSLDQGLQFLIQYYNGEERAKGNILERFSAQQFPDLHSELNLSSLELGDSALYFCASSVDRSSYNEQFFGPGTRLTVL.

V and J are TRBV21-1 and TRBJ1-4; the listed D gene, TRBD1, was not tested against the DNA. TRBV21-1 is designated a pseudogene. The CDR3 has 19 amino acids. Written as DNA, the CDR3 is TGTGCCAGCAGCATAGGTAAATGGGACAGAGTTGCAACTAATGAAAAACTGTTTTTT. It codes for CASSIGKWDRVATNEKLFF.

The chain employs TRBV6-1 and TRBJ1-5; TRBD1 might be the D (6 bases). The CDR3 runs 16 residues. V gave up 2 bases and J gave up 1 base, with 12 bases separating them. In germline, CDR1 is MNHNS, CDR2 SASEGT. DNA of the CDR3: TGTGCCAGCAGTGAATGGGAGACAGGCAGCAATCAGCCCCAGCATTTT. It translates to CASSEWETGSNQPQHF.

The chain couples TRBV4-1 to TRBJ2-2; 15 bases match TRBD2. The V and J ends lost 3 bases and 3 bases, in that order; junction bases with no gene match: 8. The CDR3 runs 19 residues. Germline CDR1 is MGHRA and CDR2 is YSYEKL. DNA for the CDR3: TGCGCCAGCAGCCATCTTCCAGGACTAGCGGGAGGGCACACCGGGGAGCTGTTTTTT. Protein sequence: CASSHLPGLAGGHTGELFF.

The rearrangement uses TRBV30 and TRBJ2-5; D is unresolved. The CDR3 runs 14 residues. CDR1 GTSNPN and CDR2 SVGIG come from the germline V gene (reference sequence). The V end lost 4 bases, the J end lost 0 bases, and 12 bases lay between the germline ends. Here the CDR3 DNA reads TGTGCCTGGAATTTAGGACCGTACCAAGAGACCCAGTACTTC. Translation: CAWNLGPYQETQYF.

The CDR3 DNA is TGTGCCACCAGCAGGGACAGGGGAGGTTACGAGCAGTACTTC. Protein product: CATSRDRGGYEQYF. The genes are TRBV15 and TRBJ2-5; TRBD1 matches at 9 bases. The better agreement between TRBJ2-7 and the DNA end casts doubt on the J call. The germline V gene has CDR1 LNHNV and CDR2 YYDKDF (reference sequence). The CDR3 is 14 amino acids.

In its sample, this clone was seen a few times. This same CDR3 is encoded by further DNA sequences in the sample. V gene TRBV15 combines with J gene TRBJ2-3; D not resolved. The CDR3 sequence is 12 residues long. Trimming took off 1 base at V and 6 bases at J, with 5 bases between the two ends. Germline CDR1 reads LNHNV; CDR2 reads YYDKDF (reference sequence). Written as DNA, the CDR3 is TGTGCCACCAGCAGAGCCCGGGATACGCAGTATTTT. Its protein is CATSRARDTQYF.

The rearrangement links TRBV21-1 to TRBJ2-5; the table's D call of TRBD1 was not tested on the DNA. TRBV21-1 is given as a pseudogene. The length of the CDR3 is 16 residues. CDR3 protein: CASSKRRQGREETQYF. DNA of the CDR3: TGTGCCAGCAGCAAACGCCGACAGGGGCGCGAAGAGACCCAGTACTTC.

V usage is TRBV7-2 and J usage is TRBJ2-1; no definite D call. This CDR3 contains 14 residues. V gave up 0 bases and J gave up 10 bases, with 13 bases separating them. CDR1 SGHTA and CDR2 FQGNSA come from the germline V gene. CDR3 DNA sequence: TGTGCCAGCAGCTTAGCGTCGTGGGCCGGGGAGCAGTTCTTC. It yields the protein CASSLASWAGEQFF.

The CDR3 DNA is TGTGTCAGAAGCTTAGATTATGTGGGTCTTACGATAGGTGAAAAACTGTTTTTT. Translating it yields CVRSLDYVGLTIGEKLFF. The chain combines TRBV7-5 with TRBJ1-4. TRBV7-5 is a known pseudogene. The CDR3 runs 18 residues.

This rearrangement joins TRBV21-1 to TRBJ2-7; TRBD2 is taken as the D call from the table, unchecked against the DNA. TRBV21-1 is an annotated pseudogene. CDR3 length: 16 residues. Written as DNA, the CDR3 is TGTGCCAGCAGCAAAGTCGGGGGGCCCTGCTCCTACGAGCAGTACTTC. It is translated as CASSKVGGPCSYEQYF.

The chain couples TRBV7-2 to TRBJ1-5, with TRBD1 matching 8 bases. The CDR3 spans 14 residues. V was pared by 10 bases and J by 5 bases, with 10 bases of the junction left unmatched. Germline assignment: CDR1 SGHTA and CDR2 FQGNSA. The CDR3 spells CATADRVEDQPQHF. In DNA form, the CDR3 reads TGTGCCACTGCGGACAGGGTTGAGGATCAGCCCCAGCATTTT.

V usage is TRBV20-1 and J usage is TRBJ2-1; D is ambiguous. V was clipped by 7 bases and J by 7 bases, with 8 bases between them. The CDR3 spans 10 residues. CDR1 DFQATT and CDR2 SNEGSKA come from the germline V gene (reference sequence). The chain's CDR3 is CSVRSNEQFF. In DNA, the CDR3 is TGCAGTGTACGTTCGAATGAGCAGTTCTTC.

Ten or more counts support this clone. The chain carries TRBV7-9 and TRBJ1-3, with 8 bases lining up with TRBD1. This CDR3 has 16 residues. The V and J ends lost 6 bases and 3 bases, in that order; junction bases with no gene match: 10. Germline CDR1 and CDR2: SEHNR and FQNEAQ (reference sequence). The DNA for the CDR3 is TGTGCCAGCAGTCCCCGGCAGGGGGCTATTGGAAACACCATATATTTT. This codes for CASSPRQGAIGNTIYF.

This rearrangement joins TRBV4-1 to TRBJ2-3; 8 nucleotides align to TRBD1. CDR3 length: 18 residues. With 3 bases clipped from V and 3 bases from J, the junction kept 14 bases outside the gene matches. Germline V gene sequence: CDR1 MGHRA, CDR2 YSYEKL. CDR3 bases: TGCGCCAGCAGCCATGGGCCGAAGACAGGGGTAAGGACAGATACGCAGTATTTT. Protein: CASSHGPKTGVRTDTQYF.

The CDR3 is CASRPGLARNEQFF. CDR3 DNA: TGTGCCAGCAGGCCGGGACTAGCCCGGAATGAGCAGTTCTTC. The chain combines TRBV2 with TRBJ2-1, with 9 bases lining up with TRBD2. The ends lost 6 bases at V and 7 bases at J; junction bases unmatched: 7. Per germline, CDR1 SNHLY and CDR2 FYNNEI. The CDR3 runs 14 residues.

V gene TRBV6-1 combines with J gene TRBJ1-4; the match to TRBD1 covers 7 bases. V shed 6 bases, J shed 3 bases, and the junction held 4 bases outside the gene matches. Germline CDR1 is MNHNS and CDR2 is SASEGT. The CDR3 is made up of 14 amino acids. CDR3 sequence: CASRNRGANEKLFF. CDR3 coding DNA: TGTGCCAGCAGAAACAGGGGAGCTAATGAAAAACTGTTTTTT.